These T cell receptor beta chains were read from a single sample in a study of cytomegalovirus exposure and HLA in healthy donors. Only in-frame clones appear in the TCRdb table, and some are missing; sequencing was by immunoSEQ multiplex PCR. Seen here are around 230,000 clones, around 79% observed once, and the top ten hold roughly 1.9%. The sample consisted of PBMCs. The receptors here all came from a male donor in good health and CMV-seronegative. The CDR3 runs from the conserved cysteine through the conserved F or W. Fields, in order: clone size, J gene, V gene, D gene, CDR3 protein, CDR3 DNA. The D gene is left open where the match is weak. A row's size may be missing; if present it is once, few, many or a size class.

NA	TRBJ2-1	TRBV6-5	NA	CASSYGGVIGEQFF	TGTGCCAGCAGTTACGGAGGAGTAATTGGTGAGCAGTTCTTC
NA	TRBJ2-7	TRBV2	TRBD2	CASLAGIYEQYF	TGTGCCAGCTTAGCGGGGATCTACGAGCAGTACTTC
NA	TRBJ1-2	TRBV5-1	NA	CASSPMRTEIRYTF	TGCGCCAGCAGCCCGATGCGGACAGAAATACGCTACACCTTC
NA	TRBJ1-5	TRBV2	NA	CASSLDQPQHF	TGTGCCAGCAGCCTCGATCAGCCCCAGCATTTT
NA	TRBJ1-1	TRBV5-4	TRBD1	CASSSGDRVTEAFF	TGTGCCAGCAGCTCGGGGGACAGAGTCACTGAAGCTTTCTTT
NA	TRBJ2-1	TRBV7-9	TRBD1	CASSQGTGGSDEQFF	TGTGCCAGCAGCCAAGGGACAGGGGGCTCGGATGAGCAGTTCTTC
NA	TRBJ2-2	TRBV19	NA	CASRPPGGRNTGELFF	TGTGCCAGTAGACCCCCCGGGGGTAGGAACACCGGGGAGCTGTTTTTT
NA	TRBJ2-5	TRBV15	NA	CATSRGAREKETQYF	TGTGCCACCAGCAGAGGAGCCCGGGAGAAAGAGACCCAGTACTTC
NA	TRBJ2-2	TRBV6-4	TRBD2	CASSGLAGGPNTGELFF	TGTGCCAGCAGTGGTCTAGCGGGGGGCCCGAACACCGGGGAGCTGTTTTTT
few	TRBJ1-1	TRBV7-9	TRBD1	CASRRQGTTNTEAFF	TGTGCCAGCAGGCGACAGGGTACAACGAACACTGAAGCTTTCTTT
once	TRBJ2-5	TRBV27	NA	CASSQTEEETQYF	TGTGCCAGCAGCCAAACGGAGGAAGAGACCCAGTACTTC
NA	TRBJ2-2	TRBV5-6	TRBD1	CASSLVGQGVTGELFF	TGTGCCAGCAGCTTGGTGGGACAGGGGGTCACCGGGGAGCTGTTTTTT
NA	TRBJ1-1	TRBV19	TRBD1	CASSKDREGMNTEAFF	TGTGCCAGTAGTAAGGACAGGGAGGGAATGAACACTGAAGCTTTCTTT
once	TRBJ2-3	TRBV13	TRBD2	CASSFWGSSGSTDTQYF	TGTGCCAGCAGCTTCTGGGGATCTAGCGGTTCCACAGATACGCAGTATTTT
NA	TRBJ1-2	TRBV7-2	TRBD1	CASSVDRASGYTF	TGTGCCAGCAGCGTGGACAGGGCAAGTGGCTACACCTTC
NA	TRBJ2-3	TRBV2	NA	CASSDRDTQYF	TGTGCCAGCAGTGACAGGGATACGCAGTATTTT
NA	TRBJ2-1	TRBV21-1	NA	CASSKGSVTGGVNEQFF	TGTGCCAGCAGCAAAGGCTCCGTGACAGGGGGCGTCAATGAGCAGTTCTTC
NA	TRBJ2-1	TRBV6-4	TRBD2	CASSDSGFSGGMSYNEQFF	TGTGCCAGCAGTGACTCAGGATTTAGCGGGGGTATGTCCTACAATGAGCAGTTCTTC
NA	TRBJ2-3	TRBV2	NA	CARRPGADTQYF	TGTGCCAGAAGACCGGGAGCGGATACGCAGTATTTT
once	TRBJ2-7	TRBV7-3	NA	CASSFGSGASYEQYF	TGTGCCAGCAGCTTTGGTTCTGGGGCAAGCTACGAGCAGTACTTC
NA	TRBJ2-7	TRBV18	TRBD1	CASSPKRTGEMHEQYF	TGTGCCAGCTCACCTAAAAGGACAGGGGAAATGCACGAGCAGTACTTC
NA	TRBJ1-1	TRBV13	TRBD1	CASSPNPGTGAEAFF	TGTGCCAGCAGCCCCAATCCCGGGACAGGGGCTGAAGCTTTCTTT
few	TRBJ2-1	TRBV6-5	NA	CASSYEEGLDNEQFF	TGTGCCAGCAGTTACGAAGAGGGCCTTGACAATGAGCAGTTCTTC
once	TRBJ1-3	TRBV28	NA	CASSRAGGRNTIYF	TGTGCCAGCAGTAGGGCCGGAGGTCGAAACACCATATATTTT
NA	TRBJ2-3	TRBV7-3	NA	CASSLYGRSGADTQYF	TGTGCCAGCAGCTTATATGGCCGTTCGGGGGCAGATACGCAGTATTTT
NA	TRBJ2-5	TRBV6-6	TRBD1	CASSRDRGLSETQYF	TGTGCCAGCAGTCGGGACAGGGGGCTTTCAGAGACCCAGTACTTC
NA	TRBJ1-6	TRBV6-5	NA	CASGRGNSPLHF	TGTGCCAGCGGGCGGGGAAATTCACCCCTCCACTTT
NA	TRBJ2-5	TRBV5-1	TRBD1	CASSFGTGGRETQYF	TGCGCCAGCAGCTTTGGGACAGGGGGCCGAGAGACCCAGTACTTC
NA	TRBJ2-1	TRBV18	TRBD1	CASSPGQGSVEQFF	TGTGCCAGCTCACCGGGACAGGGTTCAGTAGAGCAGTTCTTC
NA	TRBJ1-2	TRBV6-5	NA	CASRAGVYGYTF	TGTGCCAGCAGGGCAGGGGTCTATGGCTACACCTTC
NA	TRBJ1-6	TRBV18	TRBD1	CASSPGTGTDSPLHF	TGTGCCAGCTCACCCGGGACAGGGACCGATTCACCCCTCCACTTT
NA	TRBJ1-2	TRBV10-1	NA	CASSESTGSKGYTF	TGCGCCAGCAGTGAGTCGACAGGATCTAAGGGCTACACCTTC
NA	TRBJ2-7	TRBV4-1	NA	CASSQNIGVSYEQYF	TGCGCCAGCAGCCAGAATATCGGGGTTTCCTACGAGCAGTACTTC
NA	TRBJ1-1	TRBV2	TRBD1	CASSVAQGAEAFF	TGTGCCAGCAGTGTCGCCCAGGGGGCTGAAGCTTTCTTT